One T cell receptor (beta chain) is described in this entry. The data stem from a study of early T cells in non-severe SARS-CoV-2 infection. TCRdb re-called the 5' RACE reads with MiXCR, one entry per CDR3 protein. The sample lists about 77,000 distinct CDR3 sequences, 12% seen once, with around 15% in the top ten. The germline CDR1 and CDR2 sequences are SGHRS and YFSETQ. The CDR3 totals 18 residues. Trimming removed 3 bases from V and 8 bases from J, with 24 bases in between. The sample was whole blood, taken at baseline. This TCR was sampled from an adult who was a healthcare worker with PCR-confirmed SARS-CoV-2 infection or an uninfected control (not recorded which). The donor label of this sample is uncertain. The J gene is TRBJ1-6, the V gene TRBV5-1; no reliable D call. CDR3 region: CASSSDPLEGGWDSPLHF. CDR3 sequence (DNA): TGCGCCAGCAGCTCGGATCCGTTGGAGGGCGGTTGGGATTCACCCCTCCACTTT.